Listed below are T cell receptor beta chains from one sample, sequenced in a study of naive and memory T cell subsets. TCRdb analysed the UMI-ligation and nested PCR reads with MiXCR anew, one entry per CDR3 protein. Of 9,700 or so distinct CDR3 sequences listed, roughly 5.4% are singletons. The sample was CD4+ TEMRA cells from blood. The receptor set was obtained from a human donor in good health. Both conserved end residues are part of each CDR3. Each record gives: V gene, D gene, CDR3 length, clone size, J gene, CDR3 DNA, CDR3 protein. A D gene is named only where the DNA matches it firmly. The listing skips clone size in some rows; elsewhere it reads once, few, many or a size class.

TRBV12-3/TRBV12-4	TRBD1	13	many	TRBJ2-7	TGTGCCAGCAGCCGGGACAGGACCTACGAGCAGTACTTC	CASSRDRTYEQYF
TRBV6-5	.	14	many	TRBJ2-7	TGTGCCAGCAGTTACCAGGGAGGAACCTACGAGCAGTACTTC	CASSYQGGTYEQYF
TRBV7-9	.	14	many	TRBJ2-3	TGTGCCAGCAGCTTAGGCACGGGGACAGATACGCAGTATTTT	CASSLGTGTDTQYF
TRBV18	.	13	.	TRBJ2-3	TGTGCCAGCTCGGGGGGGCCCACAGATACGCAGTATTTT	CASSGGPTDTQYF
TRBV28	TRBD2	15	many	TRBJ2-1	TGTGCCAGCAGTTTTGAGCGGGGGACTGGGAATGAGCAGTTCTTC	CASSFERGTGNEQFF
TRBV3-1	TRBD2	15	many	TRBJ2-7	TGTGCCAGCAGCCATGGGACTAGCGGGACCTACGAGCAGTACTTC	CASSHGTSGTYEQYF
TRBV12-3/TRBV12-4	TRBD2	16	many	TRBJ2-1	TGTGCCAGCAGTTTGCTAGCGGGAGTACGTGACAATGAGCAGTTCTTC	CASSLLAGVRDNEQFF
TRBV7-2	TRBD2	15	many	TRBJ2-1	TGTGCCAGCAGCTTACTAGCGGGAGCCTACAATGAGCAGTTCTTC	CASSLLAGAYNEQFF
TRBV12-3/TRBV12-4	.	13	.	TRBJ1-5	TGTGCCAGCAGTACAACAGAGAATCAGCCCCAGCATTTT	CASSTTENQPQHF
TRBV11-3	TRBD2	16	.	TRBJ2-2	TGTGCCAGCAGCTACAGACTAGCGGGGGGGCCCGGGGAGCTGTTTTTT	CASSYRLAGGPGELFF
TRBV29-1	.	13	many	TRBJ1-1	TGCAGCGTTCGCCTGAAGACGGCTGCCAAAGCTTTCTTT	CSVRLKTAAKAFF
TRBV3-1	TRBD2	17	many	TRBJ2-2	TGTGCCAGCAGCCAAGATCTTAAGCGGGGTCGAACCGGGGAGCTGTTTTTT	CASSQDLKRGRTGELFF
TRBV20-1	.	14	many	TRBJ1-1	TGCAGTGCTAGTGCGGTGAGGGTGATCGCTGAAGCTTTCTTT	CSASAVRVIAEAFF
TRBV20-1	.	13	many	TRBJ1-6	TGCAGTGCTAGTTACTTGCGGGATTCACCCCTCCACTTT	CSASYLRDSPLHF
TRBV18	.	13	few	TRBJ2-3	TGTGCCAGCTCACGCAGCTCCACAGATACGCAGTATTTT	CASSRSSTDTQYF
TRBV5-5	.	15	medium-sized	TRBJ1-6	TGTGCCAGCAGCTTATCAGGCCCCATTACATCACCCCTCCACTTT	CASSLSGPITSPLHF
TRBV18	.	12	.	TRBJ2-7	TGTGCCAGCTCACCCCCCTCTGAGAAACAGTACTTC	CASSPPSEKQYF
TRBV19	.	12	once	TRBJ1-1	TGTGCCAGTAGGACATACTACACTGAAGCTTTCTTT	CASRTYYTEAFF
TRBV15	TRBD1	14	many	TRBJ1-2	TGTGCCACCAGCAGAGATCGGGGACAGGGAAGCTACACCTTC	CATSRDRGQGSYTF
TRBV7-9	.	15	many	TRBJ1-1	TGTGCCAGCAGCTTTGGGGCCCTGAGCAACACTGAAGCTTTCTTT	CASSFGALSNTEAFF
TRBV7-9	TRBD2	16	many	TRBJ2-1	TGTGCCAGCACCACCCACTTGGGGACTAGGCACAATGAGCAGTTCTTC	CASTTHLGTRHNEQFF
TRBV7-6	.	12	many	TRBJ2-1	TGTGCCAGCAGCGCCGTGCCCAATGAGCAGTTCTTC	CASSAVPNEQFF
TRBV7-2	.	13	few	TRBJ2-7	TGTGCCAGCAGATCTAACTTTAGAGGCGAGCAGTACTTC	CASRSNFRGEQYF
TRBV9	.	11	few	TRBJ2-5	TGTGCCAGCACCGTCAGAGAGACCCAGTACTTC	CASTVRETQYF
TRBV7-9	.	12	few	TRBJ2-2	TGTGCCAGCAGCAAAGTCTCCGGGGAGCTGTTTTTT	CASSKVSGELFF
TRBV5-6	.	12	few	TRBJ2-7	TGTGCCAGCAGCTGGTCGATTTACGAGCAGTACTTC	CASSWSIYEQYF
TRBV20-1	.	13	.	TRBJ2-7	TGCAGTGGATCTGGGGGGGCGAGCTACGAGCAGTACTTC	CSGSGGASYEQYF
TRBV28	TRBD2	14	medium-sized	TRBJ2-3	TGTGCCAGCAGGAGAGCGGGAGGCACAGATACGCAGTATTTT	CASRRAGGTDTQYF
TRBV6-1	.	15	many	TRBJ1-3	TGTGCCAGCAGTGCGATTCCGGACGGACGAAACACCATATATTTT	CASSAIPDGRNTIYF
TRBV18	.	15	few	TRBJ1-2	TGTGCCAGCTCACCAAGTCCGACAGTACCCTATGGCTACACCTTC	CASSPSPTVPYGYTF
TRBV10-3	TRBD1	13	.	TRBJ1-1	TGTGCCATCCGACAGGGATCGGAGGCTGAAGCTTTCTTT	CAIRQGSEAEAFF
TRBV6-2/TRBV6-3	.	15	many	TRBJ1-2	TGTGCCAGCAGTTACGATGGACAACGGATGGGGGGCTACACCTTC	CASSYDGQRMGGYTF
TRBV6-1	.	11	many	TRBJ2-7	TGTGCCAGCAGCCTACACCCGGGAAAGGTCTTC	CASSLHPGKVF
TRBV5-6	.	16	.	TRBJ1-5	TGTGCCAGCAGCTTTAAGGGCTGGGGGAGCAATCAGCCCCAGCATTTT	CASSFKGWGSNQPQHF
TRBV6-5	.	13	many	TRBJ1-1	TGTGCCAGCATGAGGGGAATGAACACTGAAGCTTTCTTT	CASMRGMNTEAFF
TRBV20-1	.	15	few	TRBJ1-4	TGCAGTGCTCCTGCGGCGGGGGACCCTAATGAAAAACTGTTTTTT	CSAPAAGDPNEKLFF
TRBV7-7	TRBD2	14	.	TRBJ2-5	TGTGCTAGCAGCTCTGCGGGAGGGGGAGAGACCCAGTACTTC	CASSSAGGGETQYF
TRBV30	TRBD2	15	many	TRBJ2-3	TGTGCCTGGGGAGCCGGACTAGCGTTCACAGATACGCAGTATTTT	CAWGAGLAFTDTQYF
TRBV28	.	16	few	TRBJ1-3	TGTGCCAGCAGTGCTGGCGGCTCCCACTCTGGAAACACCATATATTTT	CASSAGGSHSGNTIYF
TRBV4-1	.	16	many	TRBJ2-4	TGCGCCAGCAGCCAAGAGGGAAGAGGGACCAAAAACATTCAGTACTTC	CASSQEGRGTKNIQYF
TRBV6-5	.	13	.	TRBJ1-3	TGTGCCAGCCGAGGGTACTCTGGAAACACCATATATTTT	CASRGYSGNTIYF
TRBV20-1	TRBD2	16	.	TRBJ2-1	TGCAGTGCAAAAACTAGCGGGAGGCCCCAATACAATGAGCAGTTCTTC	CSAKTSGRPQYNEQFF
TRBV20-1	TRBD1	18	once	TRBJ1-4	TGCAGTGCTATGGAAGGGACAGGAAGGAGAAGGGTGAATGAAAAACTGTTTTTT	CSAMEGTGRRRVNEKLFF
TRBV12-3/TRBV12-4	.	15	.	TRBJ2-7	TGTGCCAGCAGTAAACGGCGGGACATGGGCTACGAGCAGTACTTC	CASSKRRDMGYEQYF
TRBV2	TRBD2	18	few	TRBJ2-1	TGTGCCAGCAGGGCCCTTGGTACCCGGTTAGCGGGCGACAATGAGCAGTTCTTC	CASRALGTRLAGDNEQFF
TRBV18	TRBD1	14	many	TRBJ2-7	TGTGCCAGCTCACCCCCGGGACAGGGTCGTGAGCAGTACTTC	CASSPPGQGREQYF
TRBV5-1	.	12	few	TRBJ1-1	TGCGCCAGCAGCTTGTTGGGCACTGAAGCTTTCTTT	CASSLLGTEAFF
TRBV14	.	16	few	TRBJ2-1	TGTGCCAGCAGCCAAGGGGGAGGCCGAGCCTACAATGAGCAGTTCTTC	CASSQGGGRAYNEQFF
TRBV12-3/TRBV12-4	.	15	.	TRBJ1-4	TGTGCCAGCAGTTTAGCCCAAGGAGGTTTTGGGAAACTGTTTTTT	CASSLAQGGFGKLFF
TRBV6-2/TRBV6-3	TRBD1	20	many	TRBJ1-1	TGTGCCAGCACCCGGCCCACAGGGGCCTCCAAGGTCCAGTCCAACACTGAAGCTTTCTTT	CASTRPTGASKVQSNTEAFF
TRBV7-6	.	14	many	TRBJ2-7	TGTGCCAGCAGCTTAGCGCCCGCATCCTACGAGCAGTACTTC	CASSLAPASYEQYF
TRBV27	TRBD2	17	many	TRBJ2-1	TGTGCCAGCGGAGCATTTGGGACCGGGACTAGATACAATGAGCAGTTCTTC	CASGAFGTGTRYNEQFF
TRBV25-1	.	11	.	TRBJ1-2	TGTGCCAGCAGGTATATGGGTGGCTACACCTTC	CASRYMGGYTF
TRBV13	TRBD1	18	many	TRBJ2-7	TGTGCCAGCAGCAAGGCCCCGTTCCTGGGACAGGCTTCCTACGAGCAGTACTTC	CASSKAPFLGQASYEQYF
TRBV4-2	.	15	.	TRBJ2-4	TGTGCCAGCAGCCACCAGGGGGAGGGCAAAAACATTCAGTACTTC	CASSHQGEGKNIQYF
TRBV3-1	.	16	few	TRBJ1-5	TGTGCCAGCAGTCCGAATAACAGGGCTTGGAATCAGCCCCAGCATTTT	CASSPNNRAWNQPQHF
TRBV7-9	.	13	many	TRBJ2-7	TGTGCCAGCAGCTTCACCCCGGGGTACGAGCAGTACTTC	CASSFTPGYEQYF
TRBV13	.	13	few	TRBJ2-3	TGTGCCAGCAGCCGGACACGCACAGATACGCAGTATTTT	CASSRTRTDTQYF
TRBV18	.	16	.	TRBJ1-6	TGTGCCAGCTCACCTGGAGGCCCCGGGATGAATTCACCCCTCCACTTT	CASSPGGPGMNSPLHF